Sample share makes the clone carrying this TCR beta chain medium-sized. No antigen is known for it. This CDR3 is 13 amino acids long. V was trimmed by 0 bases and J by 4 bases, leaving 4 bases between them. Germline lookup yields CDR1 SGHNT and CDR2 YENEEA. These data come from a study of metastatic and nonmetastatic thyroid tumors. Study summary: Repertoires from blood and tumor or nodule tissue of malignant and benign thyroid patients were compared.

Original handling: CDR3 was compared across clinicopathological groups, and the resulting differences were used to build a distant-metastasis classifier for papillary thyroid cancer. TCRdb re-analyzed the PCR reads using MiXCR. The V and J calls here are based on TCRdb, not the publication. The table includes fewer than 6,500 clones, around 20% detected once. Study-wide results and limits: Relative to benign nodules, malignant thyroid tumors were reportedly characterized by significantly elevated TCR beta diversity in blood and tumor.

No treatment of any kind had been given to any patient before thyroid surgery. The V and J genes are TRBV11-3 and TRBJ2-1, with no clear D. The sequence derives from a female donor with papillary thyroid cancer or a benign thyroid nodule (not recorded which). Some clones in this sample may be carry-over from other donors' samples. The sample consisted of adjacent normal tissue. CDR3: CASSLEGYNEQFF. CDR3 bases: TGTGCCAGCAGCTTAGAAGGGTACAATGAGCAGTTCTTC.